The TCR beta chain described here comes from a study of CD8 T cells in Susac syndrome. Negative isolation yielded the CD8+ and CD4+ T cells, while FACS enriched the TEMRA cells. After extraction with the RNeasy kit, roughly 0.45 to 1 ug of the RNA was reverse transcribed using random hexamers. The CDR3 of TCR beta was amplified by immunoSEQ multiplex PCR across 54 Vbeta and 13 Jbeta. TCRdb reprocessed the immunoSEQ multiplex PCR reads with MiXCR, giving one entry per CDR3 protein. This table holds hundreds of thousands of distinct CDR3 sequences, approximately 85% found once. Study-level findings and limits: A relatively small number of individuals underwent TCR sequencing and HLA analysis.

Worth noting for this clonotype: What it binds is unknown.

Sequenced sample: CD8+ T cells from PBMCs. The clonotype originates from a human donor with multiple sclerosis.

CDR3 amino acids: CATRGMEDTIYF. CDR3 sequence (DNA): TGTGCCACAAGGGGGATGGAAGACACCATATATTTT. The chain combines TRBV27 with TRBJ1-3; possible D gene TRBD1, 6 bases. The CDR3 totals 12 residues. The germline V gene encodes CDR1 MNHEY and CDR2 SMNVEV (reference sequence). V was clipped by 10 bases and J by 8 bases, with 15 bases between them.